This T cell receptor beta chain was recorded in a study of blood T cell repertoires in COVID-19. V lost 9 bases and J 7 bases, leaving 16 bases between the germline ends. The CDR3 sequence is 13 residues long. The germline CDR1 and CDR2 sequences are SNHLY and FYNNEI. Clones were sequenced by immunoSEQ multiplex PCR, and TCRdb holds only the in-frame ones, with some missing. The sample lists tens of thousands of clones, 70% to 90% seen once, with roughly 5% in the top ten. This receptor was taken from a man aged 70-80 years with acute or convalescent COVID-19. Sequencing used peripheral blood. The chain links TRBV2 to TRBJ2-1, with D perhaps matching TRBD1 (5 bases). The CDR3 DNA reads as TGTGCCAGTAGGGGTCCAGTTTTGAATGAGCAGTTCTTC. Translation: CASRGPVLNEQFF.